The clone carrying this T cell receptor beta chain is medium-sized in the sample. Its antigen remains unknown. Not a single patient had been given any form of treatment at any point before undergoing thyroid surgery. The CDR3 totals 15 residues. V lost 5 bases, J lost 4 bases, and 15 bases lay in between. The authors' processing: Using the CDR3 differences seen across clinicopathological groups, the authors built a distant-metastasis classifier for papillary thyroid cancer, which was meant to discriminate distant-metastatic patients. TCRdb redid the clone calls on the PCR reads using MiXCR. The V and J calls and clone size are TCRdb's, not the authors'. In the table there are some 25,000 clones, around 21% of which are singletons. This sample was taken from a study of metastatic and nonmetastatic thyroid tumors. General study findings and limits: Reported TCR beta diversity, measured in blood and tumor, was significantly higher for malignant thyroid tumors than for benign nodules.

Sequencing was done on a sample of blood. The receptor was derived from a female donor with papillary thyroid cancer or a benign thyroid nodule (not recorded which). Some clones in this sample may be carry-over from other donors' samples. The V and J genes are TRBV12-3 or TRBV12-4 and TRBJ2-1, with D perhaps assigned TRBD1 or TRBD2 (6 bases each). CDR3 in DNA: TGTGCCAGCAGTATCGGGGGCCTACTTTACAATGAGCAGTTCTTC. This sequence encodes CASSIGGLLYNEQFF.